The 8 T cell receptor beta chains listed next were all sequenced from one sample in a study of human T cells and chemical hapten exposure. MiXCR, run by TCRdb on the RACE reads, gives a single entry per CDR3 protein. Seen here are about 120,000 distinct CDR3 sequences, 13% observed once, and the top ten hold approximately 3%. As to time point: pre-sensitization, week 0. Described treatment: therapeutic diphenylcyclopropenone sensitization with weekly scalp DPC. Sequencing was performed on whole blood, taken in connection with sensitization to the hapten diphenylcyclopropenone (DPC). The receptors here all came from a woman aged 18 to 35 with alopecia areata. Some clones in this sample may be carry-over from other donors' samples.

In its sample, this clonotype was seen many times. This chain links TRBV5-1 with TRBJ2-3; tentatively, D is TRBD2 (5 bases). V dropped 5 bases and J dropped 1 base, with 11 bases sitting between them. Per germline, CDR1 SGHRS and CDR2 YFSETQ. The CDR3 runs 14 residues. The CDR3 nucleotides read TGCGCCAGCAGTTCGACTACCGGCACAGATACGCAGTATTTT. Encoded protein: CASSSTTGTDTQYF.

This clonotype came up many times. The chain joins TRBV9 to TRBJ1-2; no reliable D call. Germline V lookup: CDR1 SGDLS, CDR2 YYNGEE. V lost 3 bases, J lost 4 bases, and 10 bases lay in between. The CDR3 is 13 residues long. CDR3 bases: TGTGCCAGCAGCGGCGGCGTCCCCTATGGCTACACCTTC. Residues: CASSGGVPYGYTF.

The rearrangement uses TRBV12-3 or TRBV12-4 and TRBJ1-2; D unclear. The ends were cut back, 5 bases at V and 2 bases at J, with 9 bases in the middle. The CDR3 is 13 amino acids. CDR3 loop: CASSPARNYGYTF. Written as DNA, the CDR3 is TGTGCCAGCAGTCCTGCGAGGAACTATGGCTACACCTTC.

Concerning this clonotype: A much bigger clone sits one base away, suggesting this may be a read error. The CDR3 loop is CASSSGLPNTEAFF. CDR3 in DNA: TGCGCCAGCAGCTCCGGACTACCGAACACTGAAGCTTTCTTT. This chain connects TRBV5-1 to TRBJ1-1; D uncertain. Trimming pared 3 bases from V and 1 base from J, leaving 10 bases between. The CDR3 has 14 residues. CDR1 and CDR2 (germline): SGHRS, YFSETQ.

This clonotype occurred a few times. CDR3 residues: CASSPRNGQPEHF. The CDR3 coding sequence is TGTGCCAGCTCACCACGAAACGGACAGCCTGAGCATTTT. The chain is built from TRBV18 and TRBJ1-5, with D maybe TRBD1 (6 bases). V was trimmed by 1 base and J by 14 bases, leaving 15 bases between them. This CDR3 has 13 amino acids. Germline lookup yields CDR1 KGHSH and CDR2 LQKENI.

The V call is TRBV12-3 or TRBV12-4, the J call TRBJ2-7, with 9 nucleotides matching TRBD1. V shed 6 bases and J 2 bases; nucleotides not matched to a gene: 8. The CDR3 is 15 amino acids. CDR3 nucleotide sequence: TGTGCCAGCAGCCGCGGACAGGGGACCCCCTACGAGCAGTACTTC. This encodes CASSRGQGTPYEQYF.

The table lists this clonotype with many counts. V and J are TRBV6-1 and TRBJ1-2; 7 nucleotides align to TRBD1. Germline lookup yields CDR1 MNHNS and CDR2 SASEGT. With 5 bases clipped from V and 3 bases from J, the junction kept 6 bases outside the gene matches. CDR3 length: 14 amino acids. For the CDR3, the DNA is TGTGCCAGCAGTCCAGGGGGGGGAGACTATGGCTACACCTTC. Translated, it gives CASSPGGGDYGYTF.

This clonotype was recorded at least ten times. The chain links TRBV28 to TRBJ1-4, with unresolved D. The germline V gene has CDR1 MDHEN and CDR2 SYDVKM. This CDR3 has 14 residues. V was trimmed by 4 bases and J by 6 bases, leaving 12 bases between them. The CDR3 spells CASSSPGNYEKLFF. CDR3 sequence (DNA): TGTGCCAGCAGTTCCCCCGGCAACTATGAAAAACTGTTTTTT.